The 24 T cell receptor beta chains reported below all come from one sample, sequenced in a study of cytomegalovirus exposure and HLA in healthy donors. PCR employed 60 Vbeta and 13 Jbeta primers. Profiling relied on immunoSEQ multiplex PCR, and the TCRdb table lists in-frame clones only, not all of them. The data contain approximately 140,000 clones, around 79% of them singletons. The sample was PBMCs. Every receptor here comes from a human donor in good health.

The chain links TRBV15 to TRBJ2-3; the match to TRBD1 covers 8 bases. Trimming removed 4 bases from V and 2 bases from J; junction bases left unmatched: 8. This CDR3 spans 16 amino acids. Per the germline V gene, CDR1 is LNHNV and CDR2 is YYDKDF (reference sequence). CDR3 bases: TGTGCCACCAGCAAAGGACAGGGAATGACCACAGATACGCAGTATTTT. Protein sequence: CATSKGQGMTTDTQYF.

The chain recombines TRBV6-6 with TRBJ2-7; D uncertain. The germline V and J ends were trimmed by 0 bases and 0 bases, with 12 bases remaining between them. The CDR3 length is 16 residues. Germline V gene sequence: CDR1 MNHNY, CDR2 SVGAGI (reference sequence). The DNA of the CDR3 is TGTGCCAGCAGTTACTCCTCCCCTCTCAGCTCCTACGAGCAGTACTTC. It is translated as CASSYSSPLSSYEQYF.

This clone was observed a single time. The chain links TRBV6-5 to TRBJ2-7; TRBD1 aligns across 8 bases. Unmatched junction bases numbered 5, after V lost 7 bases and J lost 0 bases. There are 14 residues in the CDR3. Germline values: CDR1 MNHEY, CDR2 SVGAGI. The CDR3 DNA sequence: TGTGCCAGCACCCGAGGGACAGGCTCCTACGAGCAGTACTTC. This gives the protein CASTRGTGSYEQYF.

The chain couples TRBV29-1 to TRBJ1-1; D gene ambiguous. The V gene's germline CDR1 is SQVTM and CDR2 ANQGSEA. V was clipped by 4 bases and J by 1 base, with 13 bases between them. This CDR3 spans 14 amino acids. In nucleotides, the CDR3 is TGCAGCGTTGCTCCCAACGTGAGGAACACTGAAGCTTTCTTT. This sequence encodes CSVAPNVRNTEAFF.

This rearrangement joins TRBV5-4 to TRBJ2-3; possibly TRBD2 for D (5 bases). V was cut by 0 bases and J by 6 bases, with 11 bases left in between. Germline values: CDR1 SGHNT, CDR2 YYREEE (reference sequence). The CDR3 loop spans 14 amino acids. The CDR3 is CASSLGLASDTQYF. The CDR3, as DNA: TGTGCCAGCAGCTTGGGTCTAGCAAGCGATACGCAGTATTTT.

The sample holds a few counts of this clone. The genes are TRBV25-1 and TRBJ1-2; TRBD1 is a possible D gene (6 bases). V lost 1 base and J 6 bases, leaving 6 bases between the germline ends. CDR1 is MGHDK and CDR2 is SYGVNS in the germline V gene. The CDR3 consists of 12 residues. CDR3: CASSEWGHGYTF. CDR3 nucleotides: TGTGCCAGCAGTGAATGGGGGCATGGCTACACCTTC.

The J gene is TRBJ1-5, the V gene TRBV7-2; D possibly corresponds to TRBD1 (6 bases). CDR3 length equals 17 residues. V was clipped by 3 bases and J by 2 bases, with 17 bases between them. Germline-derived CDR1 and CDR2 are SGHTA and FQGNSA. CDR3 protein: CASSLGAGEGGNQPQHF. The CDR3 DNA follows: TGTGCCAGCAGCTTGGGGGCTGGGGAAGGCGGCAATCAGCCCCAGCATTTT.

The chain couples TRBV19 to TRBJ1-5; tentatively, D is TRBD1 (5 bases). V dropped 9 bases and J dropped 9 bases, with 18 bases sitting between them. Germline CDR1 reads LNHDA; CDR2 reads SQIVND (reference sequence). The CDR3 loop spans 13 amino acids. CDR3 sequence reads: CASGEGAQGPQHF. Written as DNA, the CDR3 is TGTGCCAGCGGGGAGGGAGCCCAGGGGCCCCAGCATTTT.

This clone was found once. V is TRBV10-1 and J is TRBJ1-1; D remains ambiguous. Per the germline V gene, CDR1 is WNHNN and CDR2 is SYGVQD (reference sequence). Trimming pared 4 bases from V and 2 bases from J, leaving 8 bases between. This CDR3 has 13 residues. The CDR3 DNA sequence: TGCGCCAGCAGTGTTCGGGTCAACACTGAAGCTTTCTTT. Translating it yields CASSVRVNTEAFF.

The CDR3 sequence is CASSSGTSGSNTGELFF. The CDR3 nucleotides are TGTGCCAGCAGCTCCGGGACTAGCGGATCGAACACCGGGGAGCTGTTTTTT. The genes are TRBV11-3 and TRBJ2-2, with 11 bases that match TRBD2. The CDR3 spans 17 residues. Germline CDR1 reads SGHNT; CDR2 reads YENEEA. V trimming: 4 bases; J trimming: 0 bases; junction bases outside the gene matches: 4.

The genes are TRBV28 and TRBJ2-1; TRBD1 aligns across 7 bases. This CDR3 is 14 amino acids long. Germline CDR1 and CDR2: MDHEN and SYDVKM. J was trimmed by 7 bases and V by 5 bases; bases with no gene match: 8. The CDR3 region has the DNA TGTGCCAGCAGTCTTGACAGGGCAGTGAATGAGCAGTTCTTC. Its translation: CASSLDRAVNEQFF.

The V call is TRBV9, the J call TRBJ1-1; D remains unclear. V was trimmed by 0 bases and J by 1 base, leaving 16 bases between them. CDR3 length equals 17 residues. Germline V CDR1 and CDR2: SGDLS, YYNGEE. CDR3 protein: CASSVGVTSPGNTEAFF. CDR3 coding DNA: TGTGCCAGCAGCGTAGGAGTCACCTCTCCAGGGAACACTGAAGCTTTCTTT.

The chain uses TRBV19 and TRBJ2-4; 11 bases align to TRBD1. The V gene end was trimmed by 3 bases and the J gene end by 3 bases; junction bases not matched to a gene: 1. Germline V gene data show CDR1 as LNHDA and CDR2 as SQIVND (reference sequence). This CDR3 is 15 amino acids long. DNA for the CDR3: TGTGCCAGTAGTATGGGACAGGGGGGCAAAAACATTCAGTACTTC. Protein: CASSMGQGGKNIQYF.

This chain links TRBV7-9 with TRBJ2-5; TRBD1 matches 7 bases. Per germline, CDR1 SEHNR and CDR2 FQNEAQ (reference sequence). The V segment lost 0 bases and the J segment 5 bases; nucleotides outside the gene matches: 9. This CDR3 is built from 16 residues. This CDR3 reads CASSLAGGQSLETQYF. CDR3 bases: TGTGCCAGCAGCTTAGCAGGGGGACAGAGCCTGGAGACCCAGTACTTC.

The chain employs TRBV9 and TRBJ2-4; 7 bases map to TRBD2. From germline, CDR1 is SGDLS and CDR2 YYNGEE. The J segment lost 4 bases and the V segment lost 3 bases, leaving 7 bases of the junction unmatched. CDR3 size: 15 residues. CDR3 in amino acids: CASSAMDSGKNIQYF. In DNA form, the CDR3 reads TGTGCCAGCAGCGCCATGGATAGCGGGAAAAACATTCAGTACTTC.

The V gene is TRBV5-1, the J gene TRBJ1-1; 9 bases are shared with TRBD1. This CDR3 comprises 15 residues. After removal of 3 bases from V and 4 bases from J, the junction contained 7 bases not matched to a gene. Germline V gives CDR1 SGHRS, CDR2 YFSETQ. As DNA, the CDR3 is TGCGCCAGCAGCTGGGGGACGACAGGGGGCACTGAAGCTTTCTTT. Amino acid sequence: CASSWGTTGGTEAFF. Full variable domain (remainder filled in from reference TRBV5-1 and TRBJ1-1): KAGVTQTPRYLIKTRGQQVTLSCSPISGHRSVSWYQQTPGQGLQFLFEYFSETQRNKGNFPGRFSGRQFSNSRSEMNVSTLELGDSALYLCASSWGTTGGTEAFFGQGTRLTVV.

This chain connects TRBV20-1 to TRBJ1-2, with D unresolved. V was pared by 6 bases and J by 1 base, with 6 bases between. The germline CDR1 and CDR2 sequences are DFQATT and SNEGSKA (reference sequence). The CDR3 runs to 11 residues. The CDR3 region is CSATDNYGYTF. The DNA for the CDR3 is TGCAGTGCCACAGATAACTATGGCTACACCTTC.

The V call is TRBV9, the J call TRBJ2-7; the D gene is possibly TRBD1 (7 bases). This CDR3 comprises 15 residues. Germline V gives CDR1 SGDLS, CDR2 YYNGEE. The V end lost 4 bases, the J end lost 2 bases, and 16 bases lay between the germline ends. CDR3 sequence (DNA): TGTGCCAGCAGCTCGTGGGGGGACAGAGCCTACGAGCAGTACTTC. Amino acids: CASSSWGDRAYEQYF. Combining the CDR3 with reference TRBV9 and TRBJ2-7 gives the whole variable domain DSGVTQTPKHLITATGQRVTLRCSPRSGDLSVYWYQQSLDQGLQFLIQYYNGEERAKGNILERFSAQQFPDLHSELNLSSLELGDSALYFCASSSWGDRAYEQYFGPGTRLTVT.

This clone appeared a single time. The genes are TRBV7-2 and TRBJ1-1, with 7 bases aligning to TRBD1. The CDR3 has 15 amino acids. J lost 6 bases, V lost 2 bases, and 9 bases had no gene match. Germline CDR1 and CDR2: SGHTA and FQGNSA. The CDR3 is CASSLYGDSAPEAFF. CDR3 DNA: TGTGCCAGCAGCTTATATGGGGACAGTGCGCCTGAAGCTTTCTTT.

V and J are TRBV7-8 and TRBJ1-4; no clear D gene. Germline CDR1 is SGHVS and CDR2 is FQNEAQ. The V and J ends lost 3 bases and 7 bases respectively, with 21 bases between them. CDR3 length equals 17 residues. This chain's CDR3 is CASSLAGSDLISEKLFF. In DNA, the CDR3 is TGTGCCAGCAGCTTGGCCGGGTCTGATCTAATTAGTGAAAAACTGTTTTTT. Full variable domain (rest looked up from reference TRBV7-8 and TRBJ1-4): GAGVSQSPRYKVAKRGQDVALRCDPISGHVSLFWYQQALGQGPEFLTYFQNEAQLDKSGLPSDRFFAERPEGSVSTLKIQRTQQEDSAVYLCASSLAGSDLISEKLFFGSGTQLSVL.

This clone was found once. V is TRBV19 and J is TRBJ1-1; TRBD1 might be the D (6 bases). The CDR3 is 17 residues long. Germline V gives CDR1 LNHDA, CDR2 SQIVND (reference sequence). V lost 4 bases, J lost 4 bases, and 22 bases lay in between. DNA for the CDR3: TGTGCCAGTAGTACCCCCCATCGGACAGCAGCTGGCACTGAAGCTTTCTTT. It translates to CASSTPHRTAAGTEAFF.

This chain uses TRBV2 with TRBJ2-5, with a possible D match to TRBD1 (6 bases). The CDR3 contains 15 residues. The germline gives CDR1 SNHLY, CDR2 FYNNEI. V shed 9 bases and J shed 4 bases, with 21 bases lying between them. The chain's CDR3 is CASSLGQLMGETQYF. For the CDR3, the DNA is TGTGCCAGTAGCTTAGGACAGTTGATGGGAGAGACCCAGTACTTC.

This chain joins TRBV7-6 and TRBJ2-1, with 13 bases lining up with TRBD2. Germline V gene sequence: CDR1 SGHVS, CDR2 FNYEAQ. The CDR3 has 19 amino acids. The junction had 12 bases not matched to a gene; V was cut back by 5 bases and J by 2 bases. DNA of the CDR3: TGTGCCAGCAGCAAAGGACTAGCGGGAGCAAACTCTCCCTACAATGAGCAGTTCTTC. This sequence encodes CASSKGLAGANSPYNEQFF.

V gene TRBV5-1 combines with J gene TRBJ1-5, with D maybe TRBD1 (6 bases). Germline loops: CDR1 SGHRS, CDR2 YFSETQ. Trimming removed 0 bases at V and 6 bases at J, with 13 bases between. The CDR3 runs to 15 residues. In nucleotides, the CDR3 is TGCGCCAGCAGCTTGGAGGGGGGGCATGCTCAGCCCCAGCATTTT. It yields the protein CASSLEGGHAQPQHF.